This T cell receptor (beta chain) was identified during a study of blood T cell repertoires in COVID-19 (dated by TCRdb to the early 2020s). As for the study more broadly: Collaborator samples came from the United States, Italy and Spain and covered acute and convalescent phases of COVID-19. The prospective study material was composed of cDNA or gDNA derived from T cells, B-cell-depleted T cells, or PBMCs. Deeply sampled blood TCRbeta repertoires from subjects exposed to, actively infected with, or recovered from COVID-19 were included in the dataset. The repertoires were made available in a free public database intended to serve as a resource for research on the immune response to SARS-CoV-2. The samples were drawn from two sources: the first 160 participants of the ongoing ImmuneRACE study, and fewer than 1,500 subjects contributed by 6 global collaborators. The sample metadata nearly always contained a de-identified subject ID, COVID-19 status, age in years and sex. Where HLA class I and class II types were available, the types were taken from metadata supplied by the sample provider, not from assay-based typing. General findings and caveats noted by the study authors: The amount of clinical and demographic metadata varied by source and participant and was provided uncurated.

TCRbeta CDR3 regions were amplified from genomic DNA by means of the immunoSEQ Assay, a bias-controlled multiplex PCR. The authors' pipeline ran thus. The number of nucleated cells in each sample was estimated by amplification of reference gene primers within the assay. To quantify the absolute abundance of each unique TCRbeta CDR3 rearrangement, sequence reads were collapsed and filtered. For each sample, productive Simpson clonality was calculated as the square root of Simpson's diversity index across productive rearrangements. In its TCRdb copy, this immuneACCESS table keeps in-frame sequences only and misses some clones. Where compared with another copy, unresolved V genes explain less than half of these, and the others have no known cause. V and J calls and clone size are those listed in that table; D and trimming were worked out from the DNA. Here the sample has some 180,000 clones; approximately 90% occur a single time. The ten largest make up around a fifth of the sample.

Whole blood was collected in K2EDTA tubes by collaborating institutions according to the institutions' own protocols. For TCRbeta analysis, collaborator samples were shipped as frozen whole blood, as isolated PBMCs, or as DNA extracted from either sample type. Comment on this clone: Its antigen is unknown. Base qualities are not recorded, but no much larger clone differs from it by a single base.

At the junction V is shortened by 6 bases and J by 8 bases, with 22 bases in between. Reading the germline V gene gives CDR1 SGHTA and CDR2 FQGTGA. Taken from cysteine to phenylalanine, the CDR3 has 16 residues. The only DNA kept is the CDR3, 48 bases in frame from the first base. The specimen sequenced was peripheral blood. The sequence links TRBV7-3 to TRBJ1-4; TRBD1 could be the D gene, as 5 bases match. This clonotype originated in a man between 60 and 75 years old with active or convalescent COVID-19. The DNA sequence is as follows: TGTGCCAGCAGTAGATTACACAGGTCTGGTAGCGAAAAACTGTTTTTT. It translates to CASSRLHRSGSEKLFF.